Listed below are T cell receptor beta chains from one sample, sequenced in a study of blood T cell repertoires in COVID-19. Clones were sequenced by immunoSEQ multiplex PCR, and TCRdb holds only the in-frame ones, with some missing. The sample has some 120,000 clones; roughly four fifths are singletons. Sample: peripheral blood. These TCRs come from a human donor in a cohort sampled during active COVID-19. The CDR3 runs from the conserved cysteine through the conserved F or W. Fields, in order: D gene, V gene, J gene, CDR3 protein. D genes are given only for firm matches.

-	TRBV20-1	TRBJ1-2	CSARTGFGYTF
-	TRBV5-1	TRBJ1-4	CASSLTYLNEKLFF
-	TRBV6-1	TRBJ1-2	CASSEGGQNYGYTF
TRBD1	TRBV5-6	TRBJ2-7	CASSFGTGRSQQYF
TRBD2	TRBV6-5	TRBJ2-7	CASSYGREPYEQYF
-	TRBV29-1	TRBJ1-3	CSVGGFSGNTIYF
TRBD2	TRBV2	TRBJ2-3	CASSGGLAGYTDTQYF
TRBD1	TRBV3-1/TRBV3-2	TRBJ1-2	CASSQPGQGVGYTF
TRBD1	TRBV18	TRBJ1-1	CASSPGDRGVTEAFF
-	TRBV13	TRBJ2-1	CASSRRGDNEQFF
-	TRBV28	TRBJ2-3	CASTTVGVRWQTDTQYF
-	TRBV7-8	TRBJ1-2	CASSSTGNGYGYTF
TRBD1	TRBV5-6	TRBJ1-6	CASSLVGQGNSPLHF
-	TRBV3-1/TRBV3-2	TRBJ2-2	CASSPPPAGELFF
-	TRBV6-5	TRBJ1-1	CASVTGPAGEAFF
-	TRBV5-1	TRBJ2-3	CASSLRTARSDTQYF
-	TRBV29-1	TRBJ2-1	CSVDLETYNEQFF
TRBD2	TRBV9	TRBJ2-3	CASSVGPLAGGPGDTQYF
TRBD1	TRBV18	TRBJ2-7	CASRSGGQGAYEQYF
-	TRBV12-5	TRBJ1-2	CASGLGAGLHFGGYTF
TRBD2	TRBV4-2	TRBJ2-7	CASSQSRGGYDEQYF
-	TRBV23-1	TRBJ2-2	CASSQSRPLPRSSGELFF
-	TRBV3-1/TRBV3-2	TRBJ1-1	CASSPGQANTEAFF
TRBD1	TRBV28	TRBJ1-2	CASSTTGGARYGYTF
-	TRBV2	TRBJ2-5	CASKSGGGETQYF
TRBD2	TRBV7-9	TRBJ2-5	CASLYGTSGLETQYF
-	TRBV6-5	TRBJ1-1	CASSYEVNTEAFF
TRBD1	TRBV10-3	TRBJ2-2	CAIRGTRAGGNTGELFF